One sample yielded the 3 T cell receptor beta chains listed below, sequenced in a study of CD8 T cells in Susac syndrome. Random hexamers served to reverse transcribe roughly 0.5 to 1 ug RNA. MiXCR, applied by TCRdb to the immunoSEQ multiplex PCR reads, yields one record per CDR3 protein. The repertoire consists of about 180,000 distinct CDR3 sequences, with about 93% occurring once and the leading ten covering 0.085% to 0.1%. The material sequenced was CD4+ T cells from PBMCs. The origin of the receptors is a human donor with Susac syndrome.

CDR3 nucleotide sequence: TGTGCCAGCAGTTTGGTGTCTACGCAAGAGACCCAGTACTTC. It specifies CASSLVSTQETQYF. This sequence joins TRBV28 and TRBJ2-5, with D unclear. This CDR3 has 14 amino acids. The V gene's germline CDR1 is MDHEN and CDR2 SYDVKM. The V and J ends lost 3 bases and 2 bases respectively, with 10 bases between them.

V gene TRBV4-2 combines with J gene TRBJ2-7; 8 bases align to TRBD1. This CDR3 is 14 amino acids long. Trimming at V came to 4 bases and at J to 7 bases, leaving 9 bases not matched to a gene. Germline loops: CDR1 LGHNA, CDR2 YNFKEQ. In DNA, the CDR3 is TGTGCCAGCAGCCGAGGACAGGGAAAAAGTGAGCAGTACTTC. Residues: CASSRGQGKSEQYF.

This chain uses TRBV20-1 with TRBJ1-1; D gene uncertain. CDR1 and CDR2 from the germline V gene are DFQATT and SNEGSKA (reference sequence). The CDR3 runs 13 residues. The V gene lost 3 bases and the J gene lost 6 bases, with 14 bases spanning the gap. The CDR3 sequence is CSARPRPGSEAFF. The CDR3 region has the DNA TGCAGTGCTAGGCCAAGGCCGGGATCTGAAGCTTTCTTT.